This T cell receptor beta chain comes out of a study of T-cell reconstitution after alpha-beta-depleted transplantation in children. Study conclusions and caveats: Newly generated T cells supplied most T-cell counts and diversity one year post-transplant. After transplant, high TCRbeta diversity at day 60 in some patients arose from surviving recipient T cells and thymic progenitors. About two months after transplant, alpha-beta T cells reportedly came from several hundred expanded graft clones.

Notes on this clonotype: The antigen remains unidentified.

Unique molecular identifiers were used in preparing the TCRbeta library. TCRdb processed the PCR reads anew with MiXCR; each CDR3 protein has one entry. The profile shows 500,000 to 650,000 distinct CDR3 sequences, 9.5% to 12% of them singletons. The CDR3 totals 13 residues. Germline V CDR1 and CDR2: SEHNR, FQNEAQ (reference sequence). Trimming shortened V by 5 bases and J by 14 bases, and 18 bases separated the two germline ends. This sequence originates from a female patient aged 2 to 10 who had a stem cell transplant for aplastic anemia, so the T cells may come from the graft donor. V usage is TRBV7-9 and J usage is TRBJ1-4; D is uncertain. The sample consisted of PBMCs, mostly from graft donor cells, taken 180 days after TCRalphabeta/CD19-depleted stem cell transplant. CDR3: CASSEGPPDWLFF. The CDR3, as DNA: TGTGCCAGCAGCGAAGGGCCCCCGGACTGGCTGTTTTTT. Complete variable domain (other parts from reference TRBV7-9 and TRBJ1-4): DTGVSQNPRHKITKRGQNVTFRCDPISEHNRLYWYRQTLGQGPEFLTYFQNEAQLEKSRLLSDRFSAERPKGSFSTLEIQRTEQGDSAMYLCASSEGPPDWLFFGSGTQLSVL.